These 10 T cell receptor beta chains share one sample of origin, sequenced in a study of beta chain features in type 1 diabetes. Isolated RNA was reverse transcribed in full, so expressed TCRB transcripts were sequenced. Generated by immunoSEQ multiplex PCR, the TCRdb table keeps only in-frame clones and is missing some. The repertoire holds 640,000 or so clones, with 10% to 15% as singletons. The study, taken as a whole, reports: Type 1 diabetes patients had moderately but significantly shorter TCRB CDR3s in all four CD4+ subsets.

These receptors have no known antigen. Sequencing was done on a sample of naive CD4+ T cells from blood. The origin of the receptors is a man between 18 and 29 years old with type 1 diabetes.

The sample holds a few counts of this clone. The rearrangement joins TRBV7-2 to TRBJ2-7, with 8 positions matching TRBD1. The length of the CDR3 is 14 residues. Germline assignment: CDR1 SGHTA and CDR2 FQGNSA. Trimming at V came to 4 bases and at J to 2 bases, leaving 4 bases not matched to a gene. The CDR3 reads CASSWDRLTYEQYF. CDR3 coding DNA: TGTGCCAGCAGCTGGGACAGGCTGACCTACGAGCAGTACTTC.

J is TRBJ2-1 and V is TRBV15; D is perhaps TRBD2 (5 bases). V was clipped by 3 bases and J by 7 bases, with 7 bases between them. Germline CDR1 reads LNHNV; CDR2 reads YYDKDF (reference sequence). CDR3 length equals 12 residues. CDR3 sequence: CATSREVNEQFF. The CDR3 DNA sequence: TGTGCCACCAGCAGGGAGGTAAATGAGCAGTTCTTC.

This clone occurred a few times. The chain recombines TRBV29-1 with TRBJ2-3; TRBD1 might be the D (6 bases). Trimming took off 7 bases at V and 3 bases at J, with 20 bases between the two ends. CDR1 and CDR2 (germline): SQVTM, ANQGSEA. The CDR3 spans 15 residues. The CDR3 protein is CSAEGQGRGTDTQYF. As DNA, the CDR3 is TGCAGCGCTGAGGGACAAGGAAGGGGGACAGATACGCAGTATTTT.

The sample holds a few counts of this clone. The J gene is TRBJ2-3, the V gene TRBV7-2; 10 nucleotides agree with TRBD1. V lost 4 bases to trimming and J lost 3 bases; unmatched junction nucleotides: 4. This CDR3 is built from 15 residues. Germline-derived CDR1 and CDR2 are SGHTA and FQGNSA. The CDR3 spells CASSSGTGVTDTQYF. In DNA form, the CDR3 reads TGTGCCAGCAGCTCCGGGACAGGGGTTACAGATACGCAGTATTTT.

This clone was seen only a few times. V and J are TRBV19 and TRBJ1-1, with TRBD1 as a possible D gene (5 bases). This CDR3 has 14 residues. V gave up 3 bases and J gave up 5 bases, with 13 bases separating them. CDR1 is LNHDA and CDR2 is SQIVND in the germline V gene (reference sequence). CDR3 sequence: CASSIPGPGTEAFF. CDR3 DNA: TGTGCCAGTAGTATCCCGGGGCCGGGGACTGAAGCTTTCTTT.

This clone was found a few times. The chain joins TRBV30 to TRBJ1-1, with D unclear. The CDR3 runs 11 residues. Germline V gene data show CDR1 as GTSNPN and CDR2 as SVGIG (reference sequence). V lost 3 bases to trimming and J lost 7 bases, with 9 bases between them. CDR3 sequence (DNA): TGTGCCTGGAGAAAAATGGGTGAAGCTTTCTTT. It translates to CAWRKMGEAFF. Combining the CDR3 with reference TRBV30 and TRBJ1-1 gives the whole variable domain SQTIHQWPATLVQPVGSPLSLECTVEGTSNPNLYWYRQAAGRGLQLLFYSVGIGQISSEVPQNLSASRPQDRQFILSSKKLLLSDSGFYLCAWRKMGEAFFGQGTRLTVV.

V and J are TRBV2 and TRBJ1-2, with D hard to call. The CDR3 length is 14 residues. Trimming stripped 7 bases from V and 2 bases from J, with 14 bases between. Germline values: CDR1 SNHLY, CDR2 FYNNEI. CDR3: CASTAERENYGYTF. Written as DNA, the CDR3 is TGTGCCAGCACCGCTGAAAGGGAGAACTATGGCTACACCTTC.

The chain recombines TRBV28 with TRBJ1-4; D remains unclear. Germline CDR1 and CDR2: MDHEN and SYDVKM. The CDR3 has 11 amino acids. Trimming pared 7 bases from V and 8 bases from J, leaving 8 bases between. The CDR3 DNA sequence: TGTGCCAGCATAGGGCGAGAAAAACTGTTTTTT. It codes for CASIGREKLFF. Complete variable domain (other parts from reference TRBV28 and TRBJ1-4): DVKVTQSSRYLVKRTGEKVFLECVQDMDHENMFWYRQDPGLGLRLIYFSYDVKMKEKGDIPEGYSVSREKKERFSLILESASTNQTSMYLCASIGREKLFFGSGTQLSVL.

The chain is built from TRBV7-8 and TRBJ2-1, with D perhaps matching TRBD2 (6 bases). The V gene's germline CDR1 is SGHVS and CDR2 FQNEAQ. V was clipped by 0 bases and J by 6 bases, with 9 bases between them. The CDR3 contains 14 residues. CDR3 in DNA: TGTGCCAGCAGCTTAGCAGAGACTAGCAATGAGCAGTTCTTC. The encoded protein is CASSLAETSNEQFF.

Details on this clone: This same CDR3 is encoded by further DNA sequences in the sample. V usage is TRBV4-1 and J usage is TRBJ2-3; D ambiguous. The CDR3 has 13 residues. V was cut by 1 base and J by 5 bases, with 7 bases left in between. Germline CDR1 reads MGHRA; CDR2 reads YSYEKL. The CDR3 is CASSQVDRDTQYF. The CDR3 bases are TGCGCCAGCAGCCAAGTTGACCGAGATACGCAGTATTTT.